This T cell receptor (beta chain) was sequenced in a study of blood T cells in healthy people across ages. The CDR3 loop spans 17 amino acids. CDR1 and CDR2 (germline): SGHAT, FQNNGV. Deletions cut 1 base from V and 2 bases from J, with 15 bases between. This clonotype was seen a few times. Then a second PCR, running roughly 7 to 11 cycles, was carried out with a sample-barcoded 5' primer and a J-beta primer mix. TCRdb itself ran the 5' RACE reads through MiXCR, one entry per CDR3 protein. The repertoire holds 1.5 million to 1.9 million distinct CDR3 sequences, with approximately 43% as singletons. The chain carries TRBV11-2 and TRBJ1-5; maybe TRBD1 (6 bases). This sequence originates from a woman in her late teens or twenties in good health. The specimen sequenced was blood. DNA for the CDR3: TGTGCCAGCAGCTTAGTCGCAGGGGCCAGTGGCAATCAGCCCCAGCATTTT. This codes for CASSLVAGASGNQPQHF.